A selection of T cell receptor beta chains follows, all from one sample in a study of molecular identifiers for immune sequencing clone quantification. TCRdb called the PCR reads again in MiXCR, with one record for every CDR3 protein. Of tens of thousands of distinct CDR3 sequences listed, around 21% are singletons. The sample taken for sequencing was naive CD8+ T cells from blood, with Jurkat cell RNA spiked in. Every receptor here comes from a human donor in good health. Some libraries in this study had Jurkat cell RNA spiked in. CDR3s include the opening cysteine and the closing phenylalanine or tryptophan. A D gene is named only where the DNA matches it firmly. Not every row has a clone size; where given, it reads once, few, many or a size class.

abundance | d_gene | len | j_gene | v_gene | CDR3aa | CDR3nt
many | TRBD2 | 15 | TRBJ2-3 | TRBV13 | CASRTTSEYPDTQYF | TGTGCCAGCAGGACCACTAGCGAATACCCAGATACGCAGTATTTT
many | . | 13 | TRBJ1-1 | TRBV15 | CATSSDWGTEAFF | TGTGCCACCAGCAGTGACTGGGGGACTGAAGCTTTCTTT
. | . | 13 | TRBJ1-1 | TRBV6-5 | CASSYSWDTEAFF | TGTGCCAGCAGTTACTCGTGGGACACTGAAGCTTTCTTT
many | . | 12 | TRBJ1-5 | TRBV3-1 | CASSQEVQPQHF | TGTGCCAGCAGCCAAGAGGTACAGCCCCAGCATTTT
many | TRBD1 | 14 | TRBJ2-1 | TRBV27 | CASSETGNNNEQFF | TGTGCCAGCAGTGAGACAGGGAACAATAATGAGCAGTTCTTC
many | . | 14 | TRBJ2-2 | TRBV28 | CASSLSANTGELFF | TGTGCCAGCAGTTTATCGGCGAACACCGGGGAGCTGTTTTTT
many | TRBD1 | 16 | TRBJ2-7 | TRBV6-5 | CASSYSPGQPSYEQYF | TGTGCCAGCAGTTACTCACCGGGACAGCCATCCTACGAGCAGTACTTC
many | TRBD1 | 17 | TRBJ2-3 | TRBV7-2 | CASSSSTGTGGADTQYF | TGTGCCAGCAGTTCCTCAACCGGGACAGGGGGTGCAGATACGCAGTATTTT
. | . | 13 | TRBJ1-4 | TRBV28 | CACSLTGQGELFF | TGTGCCTGCAGTTTAACAGGACAAGGAGAACTGTTTTTT
many | TRBD1 | 15 | TRBJ2-7 | TRBV4-3 | CASSLSMTGFDEQYF | TGCGCCAGCAGCCTATCTATGACAGGGTTCGACGAGCAGTACTTC
many | TRBD1 | 15 | TRBJ2-2 | TRBV4-3 | CASSQSQGAVGELFF | TGCGCCAGCAGCCAATCGCAGGGGGCAGTCGGGGAGCTGTTTTTT
many | . | 16 | TRBJ2-3 | TRBV30 | CAWSVLVPTSTDTQYF | TGTGCCTGGAGTGTACTGGTACCGACTAGCACAGATACGCAGTATTTT
many | . | 13 | TRBJ2-7 | TRBV7-2 | CASSSDNSYEQYF | TGTGCCAGCAGCTCGGACAACTCCTACGAGCAGTACTTC
. | . | 15 | TRBJ2-7 | TRBV10-3 | CVISESIRQAHEQYF | TGTGTCATCAGTGAGTCGATACGACAGGCCCACGAGCAGTACTTC
many | . | 15 | TRBJ2-2 | TRBV19 | CASNSLDRDTGELFF | TGTGCCAGTAACTCACTAGATAGAGACACCGGGGAGCTGTTTTTT
many | TRBD1 | 14 | TRBJ1-5 | TRBV28 | CASSPGTGVQPQHF | TGTGCCAGCAGTCCCGGGACAGGGGTTCAGCCCCAGCATTTT
many | . | 12 | TRBJ2-1 | TRBV18 | CASSPPGQEQFF | TGTGCCAGCTCACCACCTGGCCAGGAGCAGTTCTTC
many | . | 14 | TRBJ2-1 | TRBV6-2/TRBV6-3 | CASNTGGSYNEQFF | TGTGCCAGCAATACTGGGGGCTCATACAATGAGCAGTTCTTC
many | TRBD1 | 14 | TRBJ1-1 | TRBV11-2 | CASREPGQYTEAFF | TGTGCCAGCAGGGAACCGGGACAGTACACTGAAGCTTTCTTT
many | . | 16 | TRBJ2-7 | TRBV7-9 | CASSLQGASGTYEQYF | TGTGCCAGCAGCCTCCAGGGGGCTAGCGGTACCTACGAGCAGTACTTC
many | . | 13 | TRBJ2-7 | TRBV30 | CAWSVGGAYEQYF | TGTGCCTGGAGTGTAGGAGGTGCCTACGAGCAGTACTTC
many | TRBD1 | 15 | TRBJ2-7 | TRBV19 | CASSKTGVRFDEQYF | TGTGCCAGTAGCAAGACAGGGGTCCGGTTCGACGAGCAGTACTTC
many | . | 14 | TRBJ1-5 | TRBV7-9 | CASSLIGKNQPQHF | TGTGCCAGCAGCTTAATTGGAAAGAATCAGCCCCAGCATTTT
many | TRBD2 | 18 | TRBJ2-3 | TRBV27 | CASSLGLAGGKGGDTQYF | TGTGCCAGCAGTTTAGGACTAGCGGGAGGAAAGGGGGGAGATACGCAGTATTTT
once | . | 13 | TRBJ2-7 | TRBV14 | CASGQDGTYEQYF | TGTGCCAGCGGCCAAGACGGAACCTACGAGCAGTACTTC
. | . | 14 | TRBJ1-5 | TRBV7-2 | CASTGGASNQPQHF | TGTGCCAGCACTGGGGGAGCTAGCAATCAGCCCCAGCATTTT
many | TRBD2 | 14 | TRBJ2-7 | TRBV7-2 | CASSYGLASYEQYF | TGTGCCAGCAGCTACGGACTAGCTTCCTACGAGCAGTACTTC
many | TRBD2 | 16 | TRBJ2-4 | TRBV2 | CASSESLAGGENIQYF | TGTGCCAGCAGTGAATCACTAGCGGGGGGTGAAAACATTCAGTACTTC